A single sample is the source of the 15 T cell receptor beta chains below, sequenced in a study of CD8 T cells in Susac syndrome. Reverse transcription used about 0.45 to 1 ug RNA and random hexamers. TCRdb redid the calling of the immunoSEQ multiplex PCR reads with MiXCR, one entry per CDR3 protein. This sample has 90,000 to 150,000 distinct CDR3 sequences, with 93% found just once. What was sequenced was CD4+ T cells from PBMCs. Receptors originate from a human donor with multiple sclerosis.

This chain connects TRBV3-1 to TRBJ1-6, with unresolved D. V shed 0 bases and J shed 10 bases, with 25 bases lying between them. The germline V gene encodes CDR1 LGHDT and CDR2 YNNKEL (reference sequence). The CDR3 sequence is 19 residues long. The CDR3 is CASSQDPYIYAVVHSPLHF. The CDR3 DNA reads as TGTGCCAGCAGCCAAGATCCGTACATCTACGCGGTGGTACACTCACCCCTCCACTTT.

The chain employs TRBV7-9 and TRBJ1-3, with TRBD1 as a possible D gene (6 bases). Germline V gives CDR1 SEHNR, CDR2 FQNEAQ (reference sequence). Trimming shortened V by 4 bases and J by 0 bases, and 16 bases separated the two germline ends. The CDR3 extends over 17 amino acids. The CDR3 reads CASSSLWDNFSGNTIYF. The DNA for the CDR3 is TGTGCCAGCAGCTCATTATGGGACAACTTCTCTGGAAACACCATATATTTT.

V usage is TRBV7-2 and J usage is TRBJ2-5; D might be TRBD2 (5 bases). The length of the CDR3 is 17 residues. Between the trimmed V and J ends, which lost 0 bases and 5 bases, there was a span of 19 bases. Germline V gives CDR1 SGHTA, CDR2 FQGNSA. The CDR3 sequence: CASSLAARVGIGETQYF. CDR3 sequence (DNA): TGTGCCAGCAGCTTAGCCGCGCGGGTTGGGATAGGGGAGACCCAGTACTTC.

The V call is TRBV14, the J call TRBJ1-1; D gene unclear. CDR3 size: 13 residues. Germline CDR1 SGHDN, CDR2 FVKESK. Trimming stripped 4 bases from V and 8 bases from J, with 14 bases between. The CDR3 loop reads CASSRTRAVEAFF. The CDR3 region has the DNA TGTGCCAGCAGCCGTACTCGGGCGGTGGAAGCTTTCTTT.

J is TRBJ2-7 and V is TRBV12-3 or TRBV12-4; TRBD2 aligns across 7 bases. The CDR3 has 16 amino acids. The V and J ends lost 5 bases and 4 bases, in that order; junction bases with no gene match: 14. CDR3 region: CASSPLYKAGDYEQYF. In nucleotides, the CDR3 is TGTGCCAGCAGTCCCTTGTACAAGGCGGGGGATTACGAGCAGTACTTC.

The V call is TRBV20-1, the J call TRBJ2-6; D is unresolved. The CDR3 totals 16 residues. CDR1 is DFQATT and CDR2 is SNEGSKA in the germline V gene (reference sequence). The V and J ends lost 6 bases and 0 bases respectively, with 15 bases between them. CDR3 in amino acids: CSASHLDASGANVLTF. CDR3 sequence (DNA): TGCAGTGCCAGCCACCTCGACGCCTCTGGGGCCAACGTCCTGACTTTC.

The gene calls are TRBV9 and TRBJ1-3; no reliable D call. CDR3 length: 15 amino acids. V was trimmed by 0 bases and J by 6 bases, leaving 13 bases between them. Germline CDR1 is SGDLS and CDR2 is YYNGEE. CDR3 nucleotide sequence: TGTGCCAGCAGCGTAGATATACGGACGGAAAACACCATATATTTT. Translating gives CASSVDIRTENTIYF.

J is TRBJ2-3 and V is TRBV6-8; tentative D call: TRBD1 (6 bases). The V end was cut by 5 bases, the J end by 5 bases, with 17 bases between. Germline V gives CDR1 MNHGY, CDR2 SAAAGT. This CDR3 contains 15 residues. As DNA, the CDR3 is TGTGCCAGCAGTAATACAGGGTCGGTTGGAGATACGCAGTATTTT. This gives the protein CASSNTGSVGDTQYF.

The rearrangement links TRBV20-1 to TRBJ1-1, with D unclear. This CDR3 has 13 amino acids. Germline CDR1 DFQATT, CDR2 SNEGSKA (reference sequence). The V gene lost 3 bases and the J gene lost 4 bases, with 12 bases spanning the gap. CDR3 bases: TGCAGTGCTAGTATCGGTTGGGGCACTGAAGCTTTCTTT. It yields the protein CSASIGWGTEAFF.

V is TRBV2 and J is TRBJ1-5; no definite D call. CDR1 is SNHLY and CDR2 is FYNNEI in the germline V gene. The CDR3 extends over 14 amino acids. V lost 5 bases and J 7 bases, leaving 15 bases between the germline ends. DNA for the CDR3: TGTGCCAGCAGTCCACGAACGGGATGGCAGCCCCAGCATTTT. Amino acids: CASSPRTGWQPQHF.

J is TRBJ1-6 and V is TRBV6-6, with a weak D call TRBD1 (5 bases). CDR1 MNHNY and CDR2 SVGAGI come from the germline V gene (reference sequence). Trimming removed 0 bases at V and 9 bases at J, with 9 bases between. The CDR3 consists of 14 residues. CDR3 sequence reads: CASSYSGGSSPLHF. CDR3 DNA: TGTGCCAGCAGTTACTCTGGGGGGAGTTCACCCCTCCACTTT.

This chain connects TRBV10-1 to TRBJ2-2; the match to TRBD1 covers 10 bases. The CDR3 length is 15 residues. Germline V CDR1 and CDR2: WNHNN, SYGVQD (reference sequence). The V segment lost 5 bases and the J segment 7 bases; nucleotides outside the gene matches: 7. The CDR3 protein is CASSRRDRGFGELFF. The CDR3, as DNA: TGCGCCAGCAGTCGAAGGGACAGGGGCTTCGGGGAGCTGTTTTTT.

The genes are TRBV29-1 and TRBJ1-2; a possible D gene is TRBD1 (5 bases). This CDR3 comprises 14 residues. Germline CDR1 is SQVTM and CDR2 is ANQGSEA. CDR3 sequence (DNA): TGCATTACAACAAGACCGGGGCTTAACTATGGCTACACCTTC. Its protein is CITTRPGLNYGYTF.

The chain uses TRBV29-1 and TRBJ2-7; maybe TRBD1 (5 bases). CDR1 is SQVTM and CDR2 is ANQGSEA in the germline V gene. This CDR3 spans 11 amino acids. The V gene lost 6 bases and the J gene lost 6 bases, with 12 bases spanning the gap. CDR3 in amino acids: CSVRTGLEQYF. As DNA, the CDR3 is TGCAGCGTCCGAACAGGTCTCGAGCAGTACTTC.

The chain combines TRBV5-6 with TRBJ2-2; 10 bases are a match to TRBD1. V dropped 1 base and J dropped 5; count of bases not matched to a gene: 8. The germline V gene encodes CDR1 SGHDT and CDR2 YYEEEE. CDR3 length: 17 amino acids. The CDR3 region has the DNA TGTGCCAGCAGCTTGTATGTGACAGGGGGCTGGACCGGGGAGCTGTTTTTT. As protein: CASSLYVTGGWTGELFF.